Listed here are 16 T cell receptor beta chains from one sample, sequenced in a study of T cells in Graves' hyperthyroidism and ophthalmopathy. TCR beta CDR3 regions were amplified from RNA transcripts. In the first-round RT-PCR of the TCR CDR3, the HTBI primer set was used. Via MiXCR, TCRdb re-called the multiplex PCR reads, giving one row per CDR3 protein. The sample lists almost 500,000 distinct CDR3 sequences; roughly 23% were seen once. The source material was blood. Receptors were obtained from a woman in her seventies with Graves' ophthalmopathy.

This clonotype was seen a few times. This chain links TRBV20-1 with TRBJ2-1; 9 bases line up with TRBD1. V shed 3 bases, J shed 1 base, and the junction held 4 bases outside the gene matches. The CDR3 is made up of 15 amino acids. Germline CDR1 reads DFQATT; CDR2 reads SNEGSKA (reference sequence). The CDR3 loop reads CSASPGTGSYNEQFF. As DNA, the CDR3 is TGCAGTGCTAGTCCCGGGACAGGGTCCTACAATGAGCAGTTCTTC.

The chain couples TRBV20-1 to TRBJ1-1; tentatively, D is TRBD1 (5 bases). Deletions cut 6 bases from V and 5 bases from J, with 13 bases between. The CDR3 covers 12 residues. In germline, CDR1 is DFQATT, CDR2 SNEGSKA (reference sequence). This chain's CDR3 is CSAPTAWTEAFF. The CDR3 DNA reads as TGCAGTGCCCCGACAGCTTGGACTGAAGCTTTCTTT.

This clonotype was seen a few times. The rearrangement links TRBV5-1 to TRBJ2-3; D call uncertain. The V and J ends lost 0 bases and 3 bases respectively, with 14 bases between them. The CDR3 spans 16 residues. CDR1 and CDR2 (germline): SGHRS, YFSETQ. CDR3 region: CASSLAGAGGTDTQYF. For the CDR3, the DNA is TGCGCCAGCAGCTTGGCGGGCGCCGGTGGTACAGATACGCAGTATTTT.

There are many counts of this clonotype. The chain has TRBV28 and TRBJ2-7; D may be TRBD2 (5 bases). This CDR3 has 14 residues. Germline V gene lookup returns CDR1 MDHEN and CDR2 SYDVKM. V lost 8 bases and J lost 2, with 16 bases in between. The CDR3 bases are TGTGCCAGCGGAAGGACGGGAAAGGCCTACGAGCAGTACTTC. Translating it yields CASGRTGKAYEQYF.

This clonotype showed up many times. V and J are TRBV7-8 and TRBJ1-4; D remains ambiguous. CDR1 is SGHVS and CDR2 is FQNEAQ in the germline V gene. V lost 5 bases and J 8 bases, leaving 9 bases between the germline ends. The CDR3 loop spans 12 amino acids. The CDR3 is CASSQGREKLFF. In DNA form, the CDR3 reads TGTGCCAGCAGCCAAGGGAGGGAAAAACTGTTTTTT.

The chain is built from TRBV30 and TRBJ2-7; perhaps TRBD1 as D (5 bases). Deletions cut 1 base from V and 2 bases from J, with 15 bases between. Germline V gene lookup returns CDR1 GTSNPN and CDR2 SVGIG (reference sequence). The CDR3 is 15 amino acids. The CDR3 DNA reads TGTGCCTGGAGTGCTGAGGCAGGGATTCCCTACGAGCAGTACTTC. It encodes CAWSAEAGIPYEQYF.

The table lists this clonotype with a few counts. The V call is TRBV6-2 or TRBV6-3, the J call TRBJ1-1; D not resolved. CDR3 length: 14 amino acids. The germline gives CDR1 MNHEY, CDR2 SVGEGT. The V and J ends lost 2 bases and 0 bases respectively, with 7 bases between them. This chain's CDR3 is CASSYREMNTEAFF. The CDR3 nucleotides read TGTGCCAGCAGTTACAGGGAGATGAACACTGAAGCTTTCTTT.

This clonotype has just a few counts. This rearrangement joins TRBV6-5 to TRBJ1-1, with a weak D call TRBD1 (6 bases). CDR3 length: 16 amino acids. V gave up 0 bases and J gave up 0 bases, with 11 bases separating them. CDR1 is MNHEY and CDR2 is SVGAGI in the germline V gene. DNA for the CDR3: TGTGCCAGCAGTTACTCGAGGGGGATTATGAACACTGAAGCTTTCTTT. Translation: CASSYSRGIMNTEAFF.

This clonotype was found many times. The chain combines TRBV12-3 or TRBV12-4 with TRBJ1-1; maybe TRBD1 (5 bases). V gave up 7 bases and J gave up 1 base, with 16 bases separating them. The CDR3 covers 15 residues. CDR3 nucleotides: TGTGCCAGCACTGACAGTTCTAGGTGGAACACTGAAGCTTTCTTT. Residues: CASTDSSRWNTEAFF.

This clonotype appeared a few times. CDR3 sequence: CASSLTGAASYEQYF. The CDR3 DNA sequence: TGTGCCAGCAGCCTTACAGGGGCCGCTTCCTACGAGCAGTACTTC. The chain links TRBV7-3 to TRBJ2-7; 7 bases line up with TRBD1. V lost 5 bases and J lost 1; bases outside the gene matches: 8. Per the germline V gene, CDR1 is SGHTA and CDR2 is FQGTGA. The CDR3 is 15 residues long.

The chain is built from TRBV30 and TRBJ2-3, with D possibly being TRBD2 (5 bases). This CDR3 contains 16 residues. CDR1 GTSNPN and CDR2 SVGIG come from the germline V gene (reference sequence). V shed 3 bases and J shed 2 bases, with 18 bases lying between them. The CDR3 nucleotides read TGTGCCTGGAGCAGTGGGAGCTCTCCCCTCACAGATACGCAGTATTTT. Translating gives CAWSSGSSPLTDTQYF. The variable domain in full, with the rest retrieved from reference TRBV30 and TRBJ2-3, is SQTIHQWPATLVQPVGSPLSLECTVEGTSNPNLYWYRQAAGRGLQLLFYSVGIGQISSEVPQNLSASRPQDRQFILSSKKLLLSDSGFYLCAWSSGSSPLTDTQYFGPGTRLTVL.

The chain joins TRBV5-8 to TRBJ1-1; D gene ambiguous. In germline, CDR1 is SGHTS, CDR2 YDEGEE. The CDR3 is made up of 13 amino acids. Trimming took off 4 bases at V and 0 bases at J, with 7 bases between the two ends. The CDR3 sequence is CASSPLVNTEAFF. DNA for the CDR3: TGTGCCAGCAGCCCCCTAGTGAACACTGAAGCTTTCTTT.

This clonotype was observed a handful of times. The rearrangement links TRBV10-3 to TRBJ2-1; D uncertain. Deletions cut 10 bases from V and 5 bases from J, with 9 bases between. Germline lookup yields CDR1 ENHRY and CDR2 SYGVKD. The CDR3 spans 11 residues. The CDR3 DNA sequence: TGTGCCAACGGGCCGGACAATGAGCAGTTCTTC. Its translation: CANGPDNEQFF.

This clonotype appeared many times. This rearrangement joins TRBV15 to TRBJ2-1; TRBD2 agrees at 9 bases. The V gene's germline CDR1 is LNHNV and CDR2 YYDKDF (reference sequence). Germline trimming cut 5 bases from V and 7 bases from J; bases unmatched to any gene: 21. CDR3 length: 19 residues. The CDR3 protein is CATSRGGTGMAGGGNEQFF. The DNA of the CDR3 is TGTGCCACCAGCCGCGGCGGAACAGGGATGGCGGGAGGGGGGAATGAGCAGTTCTTC.

The table lists this clonotype with many counts. The chain couples TRBV28 to TRBJ2-2, with D perhaps given as TRBD1 or TRBD2 (5 bases each). V lost 1 base and J 13 bases, leaving 13 bases between the germline ends. Looked up from germline, CDR1 is MDHEN and CDR2 is SYDVKM. CDR3 length equals 13 residues. The CDR3 coding sequence is TGTGCCAGCAGTTTATTTTTGAGGGGCCTGCTGTTTTTT. Encoded protein: CASSLFLRGLLFF.

This clonotype was recorded at least ten times. The gene calls are TRBV7-2 and TRBJ2-3; 9 bases match TRBD2. J lost 5 bases, V lost 5 bases, and 8 bases had no gene match. The length of the CDR3 is 15 residues. CDR1 is SGHTA, CDR2 FQGNSA, per germline. The chain's CDR3 is CASSPRAGGVDTQYF. CDR3 nucleotide sequence: TGTGCCAGCAGCCCCCGGGCGGGAGGGGTAGATACGCAGTATTTT.